The present TCR beta chain was sequenced within a study of blood T cell repertoires in COVID-19. Study as a whole: T cells, B-cell-depleted T cells, or PBMCs provided the cDNA or gDNA that served as material.

Trimming removed 8 bases from V and 0 bases from J, with 15 bases in between. The germline gives CDR1 MNHEY, CDR2 SVGAGI. The CDR3 runs to 15 residues. Repertoires were generated with immunoSEQ multiplex PCR, while TCRdb's copy carries only in-frame clones and drops some. Counted here are approximately 94,000 clones, about 80% occurring once; the ten biggest clones make up under 35%. Sequencing was done on a sample of peripheral blood. The chain combines TRBV6-5 with TRBJ2-3, with TRBD1 as a possible D gene (6 bases). This clonotype originated in a man between 65 and 80 years old with active or convalescent COVID-19. CDR3 DNA sequence: TGTGCCAGCGCCCCATACAGGGCTAGCACAGATACGCAGTATTTT. This sequence encodes CASAPYRASTDTQYF.